The entry below gives a single TCR beta chain sequence along with its context. The data derive from a study of shared clonotypes between healthy human individuals. In germline, CDR1 is PRHDT, CDR2 FYEKMQ (reference sequence). This CDR3 region has 16 residues. Trimming removed 0 bases at V and 4 bases at J, with 13 bases between. Positive CCR7 selection of CD45RO-negative cells yielded the naive CD8 cells, and terminally differentiated effector memory CD45RA+ cells were excluded. Genomic DNA from each subset was divided evenly over several immunoSEQ plates. Measured with immunoSEQ multiplex PCR; TCRdb has only the in-frame clones, and not every one. Of about 610,000 clones in the sample, around 96% were seen once.

Sequencing input: naive CD8+ T cells sorted from blood. This TCR derives from a woman under 40 in good health. The gene calls are TRBV13 and TRBJ1-3; possibly TRBD1 for D (5 bases). The CDR3 region is CASSLGGRASGNTIYF. The CDR3 coding sequence is TGTGCCAGCAGCTTAGGTGGCAGGGCGTCCGGAAACACCATATATTTT.